This T cell receptor (beta chain) originates from a study of OX40 agonist ivuxolimab in advanced cancers. As for the study in general: Ivuxolimab is an agonistic anti-OX40 (CD134) antibody, and patients were treated with it. Participants, about 83% male, averaged roughly 55 years of age, ranging from about 20 to 80. Study findings and constraints: In general, CD8+ T cells held more expanded clones than CD4+ did, on average.

Germline-derived CDR1 and CDR2 are SGHDT and YYEEEE. The CDR3 has 16 residues. Unmatched junction bases numbered 13, after V lost 4 bases and J lost 4 bases. TCRdb keeps only in-frame clones here, not all; method: immunoSEQ multiplex PCR. The repertoire holds about 76,000 clones, with 80% to 90% as singletons. The table lists this clone with a few counts. What it recognizes is unknown. This clonotype was sampled from an adult with an advanced solid tumor such as melanoma, head and neck, liver or kidney cancer. The V and J genes are TRBV5-6 and TRBJ1-2, with TRBD1 matching over 7 bases. The sequenced sample was CD4+ or CD8+ T cells sorted from blood, obtained in a trial of the OX40 agonist ivuxolimab. The CDR3 reads CASSEGQPPITYGYTF. CDR3 sequence (DNA): TGTGCCAGCAGCGAGGGACAGCCACCCATAACCTATGGCTACACCTTC.